Sequencing of this T cell receptor beta chain was carried out in a study of blood T cell repertoires in COVID-19. Overall study: Samples of COVID-19 (acute and convalescent) were obtained from the United States, Italy and Spain. Sources were T cells, B-cell-depleted T cells, or PBMCs; the material itself was cDNA or gDNA.

As processed by the authors: Estimation of nucleated cell counts relied on the amplification of reference gene primers. Measured with immunoSEQ multiplex PCR; TCRdb has only the in-frame clones, and not every one. V, J and clone size were drawn from that table, and D and trimming were deduced from the DNA. The repertoire includes around 280,000 clones, 70% to 90% of them detected once, and about 2.2% sits in the top ten. Germline V gene sequence: CDR1 SEHNR, CDR2 FQNEAQ (reference sequence). The length of the CDR3 is 15 residues. Deletions cut 0 bases from V and 2 bases from J, with 5 bases between. The sequenced material came from peripheral blood. V gene TRBV7-9 combines with J gene TRBJ2-6; no firm D call. The clonotype was recovered from a woman in her 30s who had recovered from COVID-19. CDR3 loop: CASSLALTGANVLTF. In DNA form, the CDR3 reads TGTGCCAGCAGCTTAGCCCTAACTGGGGCCAACGTCCTGACTTTC.